This entry lists 6 T cell receptor beta chains sequenced from one sample in a study of blood T cell repertoires in COVID-19. The data were produced by immunoSEQ multiplex PCR, yet TCRdb's version contains in-frame clones alone and is incomplete. Of some 450,000 clones in the sample, around 90% were seen once. What was sequenced was peripheral blood. The receptors come from a man in his late teens or twenties with COVID-19, enrolled during active disease.

The rearrangement uses TRBV9 and TRBJ1-4; the D is unclear. The CDR3 sequence is 14 residues long. Germline assignment: CDR1 SGDLS and CDR2 YYNGEE. V lost 5 bases and J lost 7, with 15 bases in between. The CDR3 nucleotides are TGTGCCAGCAGGGTTTGGAAATGGAGTGAAAAACTGTTTTTT. Translated: CASRVWKWSEKLFF.

This chain uses TRBV10-1 with TRBJ2-3; TRBD1 agrees at 8 bases. This CDR3 has 16 amino acids. CDR1 WNHNN and CDR2 SYGVQD come from the germline V gene (reference sequence). J was trimmed by 0 bases and V by 1 base; bases with no gene match: 3. In nucleotides, the CDR3 is TGCGCCAGCAGTGAGTGGACAGGGCCTAGCACAGATACGCAGTATTTT. It is translated as CASSEWTGPSTDTQYF.

The chain employs TRBV3-1 (or the pseudogene TRBV3-2) and TRBJ2-6; D is uncertain. The CDR3 runs 16 residues. Germline assignment: CDR1 LGHDT and CDR2 YNNKEL (reference sequence). Trimming stripped 5 bases from V and 4 bases from J, with 15 bases between. In nucleotides, the CDR3 is TGTGCCAGCAGCTCCAACCTAATAAGAGGGGCCAACGTCCTGACTTTC. It codes for CASSSNLIRGANVLTF.

The chain has TRBV18 and TRBJ2-5; 7 bases are shared with TRBD1. CDR1 and CDR2 (germline): KGHSH, LQKENI. The CDR3 is 17 residues long. V shed 8 bases, J shed 1 base, and the junction held 16 bases outside the gene matches. The CDR3 bases are TGTGCCAGCGTCCAAGGGGGCGAATCTTACTTCCAAGAGACCCAGTACTTC. It encodes CASVQGGESYFQETQYF.

The chain combines TRBV3-1 (or the pseudogene TRBV3-2) with TRBJ2-4, with D possibly being TRBD1 (5 bases). The CDR3 length is 13 residues. V gave up 8 bases and J gave up 0 bases, with 8 bases separating them. Germline V gene sequence: CDR1 LGHDT, CDR2 YNNKEL (reference sequence). CDR3 in DNA: TGTGCCAGCGCCAGGGCAGCCAAAAACATTCAGTACTTC. Translating gives CASARAAKNIQYF.

This chain joins TRBV6-5 and TRBJ1-6; no clear D. CDR1 MNHEY and CDR2 SVGAGI come from the germline V gene. Trimming removed 2 bases at V and 5 bases at J, with 10 bases between. The CDR3 contains 15 residues. CDR3 nucleotides: TGTGCCAGCAGTTACGGGTCGGGAGATAATTCACCCCTCCACTTT. It yields the protein CASSYGSGDNSPLHF.